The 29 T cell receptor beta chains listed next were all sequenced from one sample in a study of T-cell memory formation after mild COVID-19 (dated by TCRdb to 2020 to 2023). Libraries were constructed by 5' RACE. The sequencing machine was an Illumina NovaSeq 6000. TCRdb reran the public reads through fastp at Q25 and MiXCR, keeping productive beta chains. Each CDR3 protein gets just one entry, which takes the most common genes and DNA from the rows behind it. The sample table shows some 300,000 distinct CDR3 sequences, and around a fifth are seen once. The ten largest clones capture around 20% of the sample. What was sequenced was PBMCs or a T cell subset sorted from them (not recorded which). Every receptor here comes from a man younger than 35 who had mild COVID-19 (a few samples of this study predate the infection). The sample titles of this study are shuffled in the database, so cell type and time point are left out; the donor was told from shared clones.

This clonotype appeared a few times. The CDR3 is CAIGANHGELFF. In nucleotides, the CDR3 is TGTGCCATCGGGGCAAATCACGGGGAGCTGTTTTTT. The rearrangement joins TRBV10-3 to TRBJ2-2, with D possibly being TRBD1 (5 bases). V was trimmed by 8 bases and J by 7 bases, leaving 11 bases between them. The V gene's germline CDR1 is ENHRY and CDR2 SYGVKD. This CDR3 is built from 12 residues.

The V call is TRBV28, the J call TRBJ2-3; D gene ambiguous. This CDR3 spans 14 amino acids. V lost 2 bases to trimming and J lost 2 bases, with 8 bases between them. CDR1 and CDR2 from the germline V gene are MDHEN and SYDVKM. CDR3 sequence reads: CASSLGQDTDTQYF. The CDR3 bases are TGTGCCAGCAGTTTAGGCCAAGACACAGATACGCAGTATTTT.

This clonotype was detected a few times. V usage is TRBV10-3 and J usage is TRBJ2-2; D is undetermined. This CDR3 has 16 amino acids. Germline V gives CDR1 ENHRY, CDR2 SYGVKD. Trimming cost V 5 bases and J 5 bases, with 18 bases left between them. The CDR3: CAISSFETGGTGELFF. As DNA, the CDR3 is TGTGCCATCAGTTCATTCGAGACCGGTGGGACCGGGGAGCTGTTTTTT.

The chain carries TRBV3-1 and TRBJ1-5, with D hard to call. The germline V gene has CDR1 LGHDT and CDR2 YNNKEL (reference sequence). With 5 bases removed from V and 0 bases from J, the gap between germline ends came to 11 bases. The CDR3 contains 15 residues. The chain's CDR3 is CASSGEGHSNQPQHF. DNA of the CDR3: TGTGCCAGCAGCGGAGAAGGGCATAGCAATCAGCCCCAGCATTTT.

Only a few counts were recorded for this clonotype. This CDR3 is CASSQGIDRKSGEAFF. In nucleotides, the CDR3 is TGTGCCAGCAGCCAAGGTATAGATCGGAAATCTGGTGAAGCTTTCTTT. The chain has TRBV4-2 and TRBJ1-1; D remains ambiguous. Germline lookup yields CDR1 LGHNA and CDR2 YNFKEQ. The CDR3 sequence is 16 residues long. Trimming took off 1 base at V and 7 bases at J, with 19 bases between the two ends.

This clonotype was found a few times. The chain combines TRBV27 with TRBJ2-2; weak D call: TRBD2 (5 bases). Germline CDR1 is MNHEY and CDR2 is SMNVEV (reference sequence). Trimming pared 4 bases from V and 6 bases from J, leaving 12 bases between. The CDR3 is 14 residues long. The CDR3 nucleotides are TGTGCCAGCAGTTACGAGGGCGCGTCCGGGGAGCTGTTTTTT. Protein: CASSYEGASGELFF.

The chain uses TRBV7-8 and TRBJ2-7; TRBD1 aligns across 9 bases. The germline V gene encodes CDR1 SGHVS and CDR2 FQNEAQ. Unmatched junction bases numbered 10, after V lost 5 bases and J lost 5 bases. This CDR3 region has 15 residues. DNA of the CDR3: TGTGCCAGCAGCGCGTCCGGGACAGGGATCCACGAGCAGTACGTC. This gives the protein CASSASGTGIHEQYV.

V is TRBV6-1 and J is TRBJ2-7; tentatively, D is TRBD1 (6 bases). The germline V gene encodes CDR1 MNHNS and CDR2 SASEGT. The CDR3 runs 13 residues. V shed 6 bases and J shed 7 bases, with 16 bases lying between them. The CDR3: CASRAGTPGEQYF. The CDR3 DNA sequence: TGTGCCAGCAGGGCCGGGACACCGGGGGAGCAGTACTTC.

DNA for the CDR3: TGTGCCAGCAGTCGTAGCGGGGGTAGCACAGATACGCAGTATTTT. Residues: CASSRSGGSTDTQYF. This sequence joins TRBV12-3 or TRBV12-4 and TRBJ2-3; 9 bases align to TRBD2. The CDR3 loop spans 15 amino acids. V shed 5 bases, J shed 0 bases, and the junction held 3 bases outside the gene matches.

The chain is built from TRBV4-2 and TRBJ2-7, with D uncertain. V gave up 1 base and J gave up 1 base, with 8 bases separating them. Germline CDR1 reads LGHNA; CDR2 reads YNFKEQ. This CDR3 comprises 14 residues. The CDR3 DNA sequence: TGTGCCAGCAGCCAAGGACGTTATTCCTACGAGCAGTACGTC. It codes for CASSQGRYSYEQYV.

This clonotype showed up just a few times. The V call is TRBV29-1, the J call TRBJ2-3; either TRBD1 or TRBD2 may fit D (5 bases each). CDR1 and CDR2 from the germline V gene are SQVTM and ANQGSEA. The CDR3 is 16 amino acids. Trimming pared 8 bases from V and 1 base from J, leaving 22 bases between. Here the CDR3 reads CSTGPGAGKGTDTQYF. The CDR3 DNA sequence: TGCAGCACTGGCCCCGGGGCGGGCAAAGGCACAGATACGCAGTATTTT.

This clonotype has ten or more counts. This CDR3 is CSALAGQETQYF. The CDR3 DNA sequence: TGCAGTGCCCTAGCGGGGCAAGAGACCCAGTACTTC. V gene TRBV20-1 combines with J gene TRBJ2-5, with TRBD2 matching 9 bases. The V gene end was trimmed by 6 bases and the J gene end by 2 bases; junction bases not matched to a gene: 1. The CDR3 loop spans 12 amino acids. Germline loops: CDR1 DFQATT, CDR2 SNEGSKA (reference sequence).

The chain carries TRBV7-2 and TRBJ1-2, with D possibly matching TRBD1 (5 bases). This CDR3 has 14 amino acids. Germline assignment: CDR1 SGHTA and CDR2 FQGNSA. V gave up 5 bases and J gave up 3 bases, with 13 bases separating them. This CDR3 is CASSPLGGDYGYTF. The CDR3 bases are TGTGCCAGCAGCCCGCTTGGGGGAGACTATGGCTACACCTTC.

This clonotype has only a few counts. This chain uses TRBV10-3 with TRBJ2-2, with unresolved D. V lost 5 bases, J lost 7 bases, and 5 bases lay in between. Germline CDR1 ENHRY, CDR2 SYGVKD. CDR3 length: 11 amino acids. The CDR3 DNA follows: TGTGCCATCAGTAGTAGCGGGGAGCTGTTTTTT. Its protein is CAISSSGELFF.

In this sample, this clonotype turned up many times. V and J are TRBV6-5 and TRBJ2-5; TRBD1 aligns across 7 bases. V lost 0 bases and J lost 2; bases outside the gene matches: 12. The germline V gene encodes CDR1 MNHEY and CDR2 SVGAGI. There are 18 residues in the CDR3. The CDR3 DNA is TGTGCCAGCAGTTACTCCCACCAGGGACAGCTAAGTCAAGAGACCCAGTACTTC. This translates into CASSYSHQGQLSQETQYF.

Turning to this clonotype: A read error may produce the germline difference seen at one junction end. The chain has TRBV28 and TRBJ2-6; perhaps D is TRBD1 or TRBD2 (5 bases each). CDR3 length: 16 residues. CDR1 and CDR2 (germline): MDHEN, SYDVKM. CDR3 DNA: TGTGCCAGCAGTTTAGGGGGTCCAGGACGGTCCTCTGGTAGGGCTTTC. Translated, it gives CASSLGGPGRSSGRAF.

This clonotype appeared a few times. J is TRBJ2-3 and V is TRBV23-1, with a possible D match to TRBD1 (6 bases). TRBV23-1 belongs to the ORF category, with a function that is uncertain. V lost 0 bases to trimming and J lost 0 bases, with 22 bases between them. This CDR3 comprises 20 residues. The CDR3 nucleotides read TGCGCCAGCAGTCAATCTAGTGCGGCAAGACAGGACCCTAGCACAGATACGCAGTATTTT. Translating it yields CASSQSSAARQDPSTDTQYF.

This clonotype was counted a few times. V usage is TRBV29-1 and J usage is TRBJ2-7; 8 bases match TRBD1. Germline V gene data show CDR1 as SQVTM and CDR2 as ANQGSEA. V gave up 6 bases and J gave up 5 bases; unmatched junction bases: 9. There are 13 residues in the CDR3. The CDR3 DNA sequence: TGCAGCGTCGGGACAGGTACAACCCACGAGCAGTACTTC. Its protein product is CSVGTGTTHEQYF.

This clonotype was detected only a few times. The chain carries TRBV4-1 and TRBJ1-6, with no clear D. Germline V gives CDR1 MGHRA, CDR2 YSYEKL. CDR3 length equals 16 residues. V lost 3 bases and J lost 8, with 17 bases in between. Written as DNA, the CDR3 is TGCGCCAGCAGCCAGTGGGCGAGGGATGCCCATTCACCCCTCCACTTT. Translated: CASSQWARDAHSPLHF.

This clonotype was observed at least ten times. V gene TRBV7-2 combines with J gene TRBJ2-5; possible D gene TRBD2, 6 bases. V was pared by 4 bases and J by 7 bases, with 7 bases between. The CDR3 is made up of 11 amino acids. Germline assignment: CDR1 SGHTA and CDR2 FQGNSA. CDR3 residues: CASSSEGTQYF. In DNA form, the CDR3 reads TGTGCCAGCAGCTCGGAGGGGACCCAGTACTTC. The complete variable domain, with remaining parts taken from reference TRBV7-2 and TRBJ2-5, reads GAGVSQSPSNKVTEKGKDVELRCDPISGHTALYWYRQSLGQGLEFLIYFQGNSAPDKSGLPSDRFSAERTGGSVSTLTIQRTQQEDSAVYLCASSSEGTQYFGPGTRLLVL.

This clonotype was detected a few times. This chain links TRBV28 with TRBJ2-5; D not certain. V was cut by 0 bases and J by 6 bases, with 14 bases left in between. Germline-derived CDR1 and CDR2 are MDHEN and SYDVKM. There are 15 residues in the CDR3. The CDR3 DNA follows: TGTGCCAGCAGTTTATGGCCAGGCAACGCGAAGACCCAGTACTTC. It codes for CASSLWPGNAKTQYF.

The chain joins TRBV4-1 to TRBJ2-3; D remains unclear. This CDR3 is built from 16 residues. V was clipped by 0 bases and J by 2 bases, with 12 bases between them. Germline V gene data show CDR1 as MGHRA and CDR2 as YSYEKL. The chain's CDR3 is CASSQDHTITTDTQYF. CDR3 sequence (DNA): TGCGCCAGCAGCCAAGATCACACCATAACCACAGATACGCAGTATTTT.

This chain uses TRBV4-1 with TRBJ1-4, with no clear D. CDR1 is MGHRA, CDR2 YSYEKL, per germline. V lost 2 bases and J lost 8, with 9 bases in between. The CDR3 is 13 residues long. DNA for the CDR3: TGCGCCAGCAGCCAACGCCTGGACGAAAAACTGTTTTTT. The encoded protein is CASSQRLDEKLFF.

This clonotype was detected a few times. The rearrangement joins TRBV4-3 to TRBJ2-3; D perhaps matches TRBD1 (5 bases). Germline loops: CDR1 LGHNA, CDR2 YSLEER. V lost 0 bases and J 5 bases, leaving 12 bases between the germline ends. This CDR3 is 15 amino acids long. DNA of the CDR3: TGCGCCAGCAGCCAAGACGGCAGGGTCGGAGATACGCAGTATTTT. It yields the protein CASSQDGRVGDTQYF.

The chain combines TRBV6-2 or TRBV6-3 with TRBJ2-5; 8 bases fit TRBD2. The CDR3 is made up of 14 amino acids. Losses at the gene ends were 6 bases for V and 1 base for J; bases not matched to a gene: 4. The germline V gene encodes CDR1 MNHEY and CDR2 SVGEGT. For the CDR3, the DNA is TGTGCCAGCAGCAAGGGACTAGTCCAAGAGACCCAGTACTTC. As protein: CASSKGLVQETQYF.

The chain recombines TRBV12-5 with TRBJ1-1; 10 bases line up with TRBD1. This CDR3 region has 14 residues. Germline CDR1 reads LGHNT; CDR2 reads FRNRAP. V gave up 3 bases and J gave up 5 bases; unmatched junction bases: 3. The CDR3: CASGFGTGVTEAFF. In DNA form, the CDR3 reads TGTGCTAGTGGTTTCGGGACAGGGGTGACTGAAGCTTTCTTT.

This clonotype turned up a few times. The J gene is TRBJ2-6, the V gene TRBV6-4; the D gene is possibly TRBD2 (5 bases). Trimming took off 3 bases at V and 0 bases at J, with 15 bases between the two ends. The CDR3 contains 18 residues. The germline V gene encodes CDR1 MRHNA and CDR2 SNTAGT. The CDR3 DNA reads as TGTGCCAGCAGTGATTCGGAGGTGTCAAGCTCTGGGGCCAACGTCCTGACTTTC. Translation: CASSDSEVSSSGANVLTF.

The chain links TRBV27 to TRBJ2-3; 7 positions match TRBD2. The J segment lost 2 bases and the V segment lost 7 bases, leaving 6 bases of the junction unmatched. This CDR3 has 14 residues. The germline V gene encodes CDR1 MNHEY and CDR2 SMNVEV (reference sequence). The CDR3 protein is CASMGSGYTDTQYF. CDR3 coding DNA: TGTGCCAGCATGGGTAGCGGGTACACAGATACGCAGTATTTT.

In DNA, the CDR3 is TGTGCCAGCAGCTTTGTCACAGATACGCAGTATTTT. Its protein is CASSFVTDTQYF. The chain has TRBV12-3 or TRBV12-4 and TRBJ2-3, with no clear D. This CDR3 spans 12 amino acids. Trimming removed 6 bases at V and 2 bases at J, with 6 bases between.